Shown below are 18 T cell receptor beta chains from a single sample sequenced in a study of blood T cell repertoires in COVID-19. Some clones are missing from TCRdb's copy, which holds only in-frame ones; the method was immunoSEQ multiplex PCR. This sample yields some 190,000 clones, of which approximately 80% are seen a single time; around 4.5% belongs to the top ten. Material: PBMCs or T cells enriched from blood (not recorded which). The receptor source for this set is a man younger than 40 with acute COVID-19.

The V and J genes are TRBV6-5 and TRBJ2-7; D is perhaps TRBD1 (6 bases). Trimming removed 2 bases from V and 5 bases from J, with 13 bases in between. Germline V gene lookup returns CDR1 MNHEY and CDR2 SVGAGI. This CDR3 comprises 14 residues. The CDR3 region has the DNA TGTGCCAGCAGTTACAAACCCAGGGGCCACGAGCAGTACTTC. Its translation is CASSYKPRGHEQYF.

V gene TRBV6-5 combines with J gene TRBJ1-5, with D maybe TRBD1 (6 bases). V was cut by 5 bases and J by 1 base, with 12 bases left in between. The CDR3 runs 15 residues. The germline gives CDR1 MNHEY, CDR2 SVGAGI. CDR3 DNA sequence: TGTGCCAGCAGTCCGGGGGGGGCGAGCAATCAGCCCCAGCATTTT. Translated: CASSPGGASNQPQHF.

The V call is TRBV28, the J call TRBJ1-5; 9 nucleotides line up with TRBD1. There are 19 residues in the CDR3. V was clipped by 5 bases and J by 0 bases; unmatched bases: 14. Germline loops: CDR1 MDHEN, CDR2 SYDVKM. The CDR3, as DNA: TGTGCCAGCAGTCCGCCCGGGACAGGGACACTATATAGCAATCAGCCCCAGCATTTT. Translation: CASSPPGTGTLYSNQPQHF.

V and J are TRBV10-3 and TRBJ2-7; TRBD1 aligns across 8 bases. V trimming: 4 bases; J trimming: 3 bases; junction bases outside the gene matches: 5. This CDR3 region has 14 residues. Germline V gene sequence: CDR1 ENHRY, CDR2 SYGVKD. The chain's CDR3 is CAISGPDRGYEQYF. The CDR3 region has the DNA TGTGCCATCAGTGGCCCCGACAGGGGCTACGAGCAGTACTTC.

Many counts were recorded for this clone. This chain uses TRBV4-1 with TRBJ1-4, with D maybe TRBD1 (6 bases). This CDR3 is built from 15 residues. Germline CDR1 is MGHRA and CDR2 is YSYEKL. V was trimmed by 5 bases and J by 4 bases, leaving 14 bases between them. The chain's CDR3 is CASSFDRLNNEKLFF. CDR3 DNA sequence: TGCGCCAGCAGCTTTGACAGGTTGAATAATGAAAAACTGTTTTTT.

This chain links TRBV9 with TRBJ2-5; 7 bases line up with TRBD1. The CDR3 runs to 14 residues. V trimming: 3 bases; J trimming: 1 base; junction bases outside the gene matches: 3. Germline V gene data show CDR1 as SGDLS and CDR2 as YYNGEE. This chain's CDR3 is CASSAGTVQETQYF. CDR3 coding DNA: TGTGCCAGCAGCGCTGGGACAGTCCAAGAGACCCAGTACTTC.

The chain is built from TRBV6-5 and TRBJ1-1; D possibly corresponds to TRBD1 (6 bases). Looked up from germline, CDR1 is MNHEY and CDR2 is SVGAGI. The CDR3 has 13 residues. Trimming removed 6 bases from V and 5 bases from J, with 13 bases in between. The CDR3 bases are TGTGCCAGCAGCCTCAGGGGTTTGACTGAAGCTTTCTTT. It yields the protein CASSLRGLTEAFF.

Only a few counts were recorded for this clone. The rearrangement uses TRBV9 and TRBJ1-5; 7 bases map to TRBD1. The germline CDR1 and CDR2 sequences are SGDLS and YYNGEE. The junction had 7 bases not matched to a gene; V was cut back by 4 bases and J by 3 bases. The CDR3 totals 15 residues. Here the CDR3 reads CASSLGDSPNQPQHF. CDR3 DNA sequence: TGTGCCAGCAGCTTGGGGGACAGCCCCAATCAGCCCCAGCATTTT. Filled out from reference TRBV9 and TRBJ1-5, the complete variable domain reads DSGVTQTPKHLITATGQRVTLRCSPRSGDLSVYWYQQSLDQGLQFLIQYYNGEERAKGNILERFSAQQFPDLHSELNLSSLELGDSALYFCASSLGDSPNQPQHFGDGTRLSIL.

This clone was seen only a few times. This CDR3 is also generated by other DNA sequences in the sample. The chain links TRBV19 to TRBJ1-4; 11 bases align to TRBD1. The CDR3 contains 14 residues. V lost 7 bases, J lost 8 bases, and 6 bases stayed unmatched. Germline lookup yields CDR1 LNHDA and CDR2 SQIVND (reference sequence). The CDR3 bases are TGTGCCAGTACCCCGGGACAGGGGGGAGAAAAACTGTTTTTT. Its protein product is CASTPGQGGEKLFF.

This clone was counted only a few times. The chain carries TRBV28 and TRBJ1-2, with D possibly matching TRBD1 (6 bases). V lost 3 bases, J lost 3 bases, and 17 bases lay in between. Germline CDR1 MDHEN, CDR2 SYDVKM. The CDR3 consists of 16 residues. The DNA for the CDR3 is TGTGCCAGCAGTTTCTACCCGGGACAACCTTACTATGGCTACACCTTC. This translates into CASSFYPGQPYYGYTF.

The gene calls are TRBV4-2 and TRBJ1-5, with unresolved D. V was pared by 1 base and J by 2 bases, with 12 bases between. The CDR3 consists of 16 residues. The germline V gene encodes CDR1 LGHNA and CDR2 YNFKEQ. The CDR3 DNA is TGTGCCAGCAGCCAAGTAGAGGGTCGCGGCAATCAGCCCCAGCATTTT. Encoded protein: CASSQVEGRGNQPQHF.

The chain joins TRBV27 to TRBJ1-6, with TRBD1 matching over 9 bases. V lost 3 bases, J lost 8 bases, and 5 bases stayed unmatched. CDR3 size: 15 residues. Germline CDR1 is MNHEY and CDR2 is SMNVEV (reference sequence). Here the CDR3 reads CASSFTGGVHSPLHF. The DNA for the CDR3 is TGTGCCAGCAGTTTCACAGGGGGCGTCCATTCACCCCTCCACTTT.

The V and J genes are TRBV6-5 and TRBJ2-5; perhaps TRBD2 as D (7 bases). The germline CDR1 and CDR2 sequences are MNHEY and SVGAGI. Trimming took off 7 bases at V and 5 bases at J, with 20 bases between the two ends. The CDR3 runs 15 residues. CDR3 residues: CASTKGGGGRETQYF. CDR3 nucleotides: TGTGCCAGCACCAAAGGAGGGGGGGGTAGGGAGACCCAGTACTTC.

The CDR3 sequence is CASGRGNTGELFF. The CDR3 nucleotides are TGCGCCAGTGGACGGGGTAACACCGGGGAGCTGTTTTTT. The chain is built from TRBV10-2 and TRBJ2-2; a weak D match, TRBD2 (5 bases). There are 13 residues in the CDR3. The V and J ends lost 9 bases and 2 bases respectively, with 10 bases between them. Per germline, CDR1 WSHSY and CDR2 SAAADI.

The chain links TRBV7-6 to TRBJ1-2; 8 bases are shared with TRBD1. Per the germline V gene, CDR1 is SGHVS and CDR2 is FNYEAQ. CDR3 size: 17 residues. V shed 5 bases and J 3 bases; nucleotides not matched to a gene: 14. The CDR3 DNA reads TGTGCCAGCAGCGCAGGGACAGGTCTCTCGAGTGACTATGGCTACACCTTC. Its protein product is CASSAGTGLSSDYGYTF.

The chain couples TRBV4-1 to TRBJ1-4; 8 bases line up with TRBD1. The trim removed 0 bases at V and 3 bases at J, leaving 3 bases unmatched. CDR3 length: 16 amino acids. From germline, CDR1 is MGHRA and CDR2 YSYEKL. The CDR3 region has the DNA TGCGCCAGCAGCCAAGACGGACAGGGTGCTAATGAAAAACTGTTTTTT. It translates to CASSQDGQGANEKLFF.

The chain carries TRBV7-2 and TRBJ2-5, with TRBD1 matching over 9 bases. The CDR3 extends over 13 amino acids. V lost 4 bases and J lost 7; bases outside the gene matches: 4. Germline V CDR1 and CDR2: SGHTA, FQGNSA. CDR3 sequence: CASSSGQGGTQYF. CDR3 DNA: TGTGCCAGCAGCTCGGGACAGGGAGGGACCCAGTACTTC.

This chain's CDR3 is CASSLARVEETQYF. The DNA of the CDR3 is TGTGCCAGCAGCTTAGCGCGAGTGGAAGAGACCCAGTACTTC. The V call is TRBV7-9, the J call TRBJ2-5; no reliable D call. CDR3 length equals 14 residues. Trimming left V 0 bases short and J 3 bases short, with 8 bases between. CDR1 is SEHNR, CDR2 FQNEAQ, per germline (reference sequence).